This T cell receptor beta chain derives from a study of T cell responses to AZD1222 COVID-19 vaccine. Findings and limits, study-wide: Most donors were white British and more were female, and clonal diversity was possibly underestimated.

Comment on this clone: What it recognizes is unknown.

TCRdb's copy holds only in-frame clones and misses some; the assay was immunoSEQ multiplex PCR. Of roughly 140,000 clones listed, approximately 78% are singletons. V shed 2 bases, J shed 2 bases, and the junction held 3 bases outside the gene matches. Germline V gene lookup returns CDR1 MNHEY and CDR2 SVGEGT. The CDR3 extends over 15 amino acids. The chain has TRBV6-2 or TRBV6-3 and TRBJ1-2, with 9 nucleotides matching TRBD1. The source of this sequence is an adult in good health. Source: peripheral blood, taken on day 0 of MenACWY control vaccination. The CDR3 nucleotides are TGTGCCAGCAGTTACGCCGGGACAGGGAACTATGGCTACACCTTC. Translation: CASSYAGTGNYGYTF.